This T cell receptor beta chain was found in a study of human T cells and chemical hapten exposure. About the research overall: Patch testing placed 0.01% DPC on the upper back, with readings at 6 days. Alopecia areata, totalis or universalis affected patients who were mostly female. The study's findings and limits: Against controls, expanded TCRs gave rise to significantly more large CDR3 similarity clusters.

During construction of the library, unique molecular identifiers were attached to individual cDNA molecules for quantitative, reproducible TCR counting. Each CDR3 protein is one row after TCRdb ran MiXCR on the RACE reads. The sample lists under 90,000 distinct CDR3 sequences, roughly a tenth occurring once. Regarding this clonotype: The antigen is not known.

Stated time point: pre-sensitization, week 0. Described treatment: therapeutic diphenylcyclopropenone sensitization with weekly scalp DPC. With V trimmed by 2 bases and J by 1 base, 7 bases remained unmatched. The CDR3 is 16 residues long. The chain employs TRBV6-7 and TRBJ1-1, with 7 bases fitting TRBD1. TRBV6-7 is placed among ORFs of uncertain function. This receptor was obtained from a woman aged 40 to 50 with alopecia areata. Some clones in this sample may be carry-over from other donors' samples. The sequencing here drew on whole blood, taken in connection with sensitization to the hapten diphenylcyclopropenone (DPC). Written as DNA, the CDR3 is TGTGCCAGCAGTTACCCCCCACAGGGGACGAACACTGAAGCTTTCTTT. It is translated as CASSYPPQGTNTEAFF.